The rows below give T cell receptor beta chains drawn from one sample of a study of low-dose radiotherapy and immunotherapy resistance in tumors. One entry per CDR3 protein results from TCRdb running MiXCR on the reads. The table shows under 90,000 distinct CDR3 sequences, with roughly 19% occurring only once. The sequencing used PBMCs, collected before treatment. These receptors were taken from a male donor with prostate cancer. The CDR3 runs from the conserved cysteine through the conserved F or W. D genes are given only for firm matches. Size is omitted from some rows. Given values are once, few, many or a class for expanded clones.

clone_size: many; d_call: NA; j_call: TRBJ1-4; v_call: TRBV6-2/TRBV6-3; cdr3_aa: CASSPDGRNEKLFF; cdr3_nt: TGTGCCAGCAGCCCGGACGGAAGGAATGAAAAACTGTTTTTT
clone_size: many; d_call: TRBD1; j_call: TRBJ1-1; v_call: TRBV4-2; cdr3_aa: CASSLRTGGEAFF; cdr3_nt: TGTGCCAGCAGCCTCCGGACAGGGGGCGAAGCTTTCTTT
clone_size: NA; d_call: NA; j_call: TRBJ2-3; v_call: TRBV4-1; cdr3_aa: CASSLLYTDTQYF; cdr3_nt: TGCGCCAGCAGCTTGCTATACACAGATACGCAGTATTTT
clone_size: many; d_call: TRBD1; j_call: TRBJ2-7; v_call: TRBV20-1; cdr3_aa: CSARLPGQAIHEQYF; cdr3_nt: TGCAGTGCTAGGCTACCGGGACAGGCCATCCACGAGCAGTACTTC
clone_size: NA; d_call: TRBD2; j_call: TRBJ2-5; v_call: TRBV5-1; cdr3_aa: CASSPSERLAGGAGTQYF; cdr3_nt: TGCGCCAGCAGCCCCTCGGAGCGACTAGCGGGGGGCGCAGGGACCCAGTACTTC
clone_size: many; d_call: NA; j_call: TRBJ2-7; v_call: TRBV5-6; cdr3_aa: CASSLGTFGHEQYF; cdr3_nt: TGTGCCAGCAGCTTGGGAACTTTCGGGCACGAGCAGTACTTC
clone_size: many; d_call: NA; j_call: TRBJ1-2; v_call: TRBV6-5; cdr3_aa: CASSEAGGGYGYTF; cdr3_nt: TGTGCCAGCAGTGAAGCGGGGGGCGGCTATGGCTACACCTTC
clone_size: many; d_call: TRBD2; j_call: TRBJ2-7; v_call: TRBV20-1; cdr3_aa: CSAFPPGTRGHEQYF; cdr3_nt: TGCAGTGCCTTCCCCCCCGGGACTAGGGGCCACGAGCAGTACTTC
clone_size: NA; d_call: NA; j_call: TRBJ2-1; v_call: TRBV20-1; cdr3_aa: CSASGGTKGYNEQFF; cdr3_nt: TGCAGTGCTAGTGGGGGGACCAAGGGATACAATGAGCAGTTCTTC
clone_size: many; d_call: NA; j_call: TRBJ1-5; v_call: TRBV9; cdr3_aa: CASSASGGGGQPQHF; cdr3_nt: TGTGCCAGCAGCGCCTCCGGAGGTGGGGGTCAGCCCCAGCATTTT
clone_size: many; d_call: TRBD1; j_call: TRBJ2-7; v_call: TRBV27; cdr3_aa: CASSVSGTASYEQYF; cdr3_nt: TGTGCCAGCAGTGTCTCCGGGACAGCATCCTACGAGCAGTACTTC
clone_size: many; d_call: NA; j_call: TRBJ2-7; v_call: TRBV5-1; cdr3_aa: CASSPTGTHYEQYF; cdr3_nt: TGCGCCAGCAGCCCCACAGGAACCCACTACGAGCAGTACTTC
clone_size: many; d_call: TRBD2; j_call: TRBJ2-3; v_call: TRBV19; cdr3_aa: CASSGDYTFTDTQYF; cdr3_nt: TGTGCCAGTAGTGGGGACTACACATTCACAGATACGCAGTATTTT
clone_size: many; d_call: TRBD2; j_call: TRBJ2-3; v_call: TRBV12-3/TRBV12-4; cdr3_aa: CASSTSGGPADTQYF; cdr3_nt: TGTGCCAGCAGCACTAGCGGGGGGCCGGCAGATACGCAGTATTTT
clone_size: many; d_call: TRBD1; j_call: TRBJ1-5; v_call: TRBV12-3/TRBV12-4; cdr3_aa: CATRGPSQPQHF; cdr3_nt: TGTGCCACCAGGGGGCCGAGTCAGCCCCAGCATTTT
clone_size: many; d_call: NA; j_call: TRBJ2-7; v_call: TRBV5-1; cdr3_aa: CASSLAGRSYEQYF; cdr3_nt: TGCGCCAGCAGCTTGGCCGGCCGCTCCTACGAGCAGTACTTC
clone_size: many; d_call: TRBD1; j_call: TRBJ2-1; v_call: TRBV20-1; cdr3_aa: CSARPRTGGIGEQFF; cdr3_nt: TGCAGCGCAAGACCCAGGACAGGGGGTATAGGTGAGCAGTTCTTC
clone_size: many; d_call: NA; j_call: TRBJ1-3; v_call: TRBV30; cdr3_aa: CAWKYTGNTIYF; cdr3_nt: TGTGCCTGGAAATATACTGGAAACACCATATATTTT